Listed here are 7 T cell receptor beta chains from one sample, sequenced in a study of metastatic and nonmetastatic thyroid tumors. TCRdb re-analyzed the PCR reads through MiXCR. The top ten clones hold roughly 11% of a sample with approximately 17,000 clones, about 23% of them seen once. All patients were untreated before thyroid surgery. The material sequenced was blood. These receptors all stem from a male donor with papillary thyroid cancer or a benign thyroid nodule (not recorded which). Some clones in this sample may be carry-over from other donors' samples.

This clone is medium-sized by share. The chain uses TRBV6-1 and TRBJ1-2; tentatively, D is TRBD1 (5 bases). CDR3 length: 17 residues. The V gene lost 6 bases and the J gene lost 0 bases, with 20 bases spanning the gap. Per germline, CDR1 MNHNS and CDR2 SASEGT. The CDR3 loop is CASSATGTYTANYGYTF. In DNA, the CDR3 is TGTGCCAGCAGCGCGACCGGGACCTACACAGCTAACTATGGCTACACCTTC.

At least ten counts were recorded for this clone. The genes are TRBV24-1 and TRBJ2-5; 13 bases are shared with TRBD2. This CDR3 is built from 16 residues. J gave up 3 bases and V 2 bases, and 2 bases lay outside the gene matches. Germline V gene sequence: CDR1 KGHDR, CDR2 SFDVKD. CDR3 in amino acids: CATSDSGTSGEETQYF. For the CDR3, the DNA is TGTGCCACCAGTGATTCTGGGACTAGCGGGGAAGAGACCCAGTACTTC.

This clone was seen at least ten times. The chain uses TRBV7-9 and TRBJ1-1, with D hard to call. Trimming shortened V by 5 bases and J by 5 bases, and 9 bases separated the two germline ends. CDR1 SEHNR and CDR2 FQNEAQ come from the germline V gene (reference sequence). This CDR3 comprises 12 residues. The CDR3 region has the DNA TGTGCCAGCAGCGACCAAGGGACTGAAGCTTTCTTT. Amino acids: CASSDQGTEAFF.

This clone is medium-sized within its sample. The gene calls are TRBV6-1 and TRBJ2-7; no firm D call. The CDR3 consists of 13 residues. The germline V gene encodes CDR1 MNHNS and CDR2 SASEGT. The V gene lost 10 bases and the J gene lost 1 base, with 14 bases spanning the gap. DNA of the CDR3: TGTGCCACTCTGTCGGCGAGGTCCTACGAGCAGTACTTC. This sequence encodes CATLSARSYEQYF.

Many counts were recorded for this clone. The V call is TRBV6-1, the J call TRBJ2-4; D remains ambiguous. CDR1 and CDR2 (germline): MNHNS, SASEGT. V lost 6 bases and J 8 bases, leaving 20 bases between the germline ends. This CDR3 comprises 15 residues. For the CDR3, the DNA is TGTGCCAGCAGAACAGAGGTAAAGGGTATTGACATTCAGTACTTC. Translation: CASRTEVKGIDIQYF.

This clone has at least ten counts. The junction shows a germline mismatch at one end, possibly a read error. This sequence joins TRBV10-1 and TRBJ1-5; TRBD1 might be the D (6 bases). The germline gives CDR1 WNHNN, CDR2 SYGVQD (reference sequence). The CDR3 has 14 amino acids. The CDR3 bases are TGCGCCAGCAGTGAAGGGGGGGCCAATAAGCCCCAGCATTTT. It specifies CASSEGGANKPQHF.

The chain combines TRBV20-1 with TRBJ2-7, with 7 bases identical to TRBD1. V dropped 5 bases and J dropped 5; count of bases not matched to a gene: 6. From germline, CDR1 is DFQATT and CDR2 SNEGSKA (reference sequence). There are 12 residues in the CDR3. CDR3 protein: CSAHRGGNEQYF. In DNA, the CDR3 is TGCAGTGCTCACAGGGGTGGGAACGAGCAGTACTTC.